The 18 T cell receptor beta chains below all came from one sample that was sequenced in a study of Ad26.COV2.S vaccination and SARS-CoV-2 variants (dated by TCRdb to about 2021). The intended sense of this specimen's treatment or condition label: 19 received Ad26.COV2.S at low or high dose, single or two shots; 5 received placebo; per-sample allocation not given. For vaccine and placebo recipients, the sequenced repertoires came from samples collected on day 63 after the first injection. The library was prepared using the immunoSEQ multiplex PCR assay. Held by TCRdb, this immuneACCESS table contains in-frame sequences only and omits some clones. Under half of the omission traces to an unresolved V gene where checked; the cause of the rest is unknown. The sample table shows some 300,000 clones, and approximately 86% are seen once. Around 2% of the sample comes from the top ten. The sequences come from peripheral blood, collected in a trial of Ad26.COV2.S vaccine versus placebo. The receptors were gathered from a person aged 18-60 years who received the Ad26.COV2.S COVID-19 vaccine or a placebo.

CDR3 bases: TGCGCCACCGCGGTTTTTCCCGGGGAGCTGTTTTTT. Its protein product is CATAVFPGELFF. The gene calls are TRBV10-2 and TRBJ2-2; no reliable D call. Trimming shortened V by 10 bases and J by 6 bases, and 12 bases separated the two germline ends. Germline CDR1 is WSHSY and CDR2 is SAAADI. The CDR3 is made up of 12 amino acids.

The V call is TRBV11-1, the J call TRBJ2-7; D tentatively reads TRBD1 or TRBD2 (5 bases each). The CDR3 has 15 residues. CDR1 and CDR2 from the germline V gene are SGHAT and FQDESV (reference sequence). The ends were cut back, 2 bases at V and 4 bases at J, with 15 bases in the middle. CDR3 protein: CASSLLQGEGYEQYF. In nucleotides, the CDR3 is TGTGCCAGCAGCTTACTCCAGGGAGAAGGATACGAGCAGTACTTC.

This sequence joins TRBV7-8 and TRBJ2-7; 11 bases are shared with TRBD1. Trimming took 1 base from V and 2 from J; bases not matched to a gene: 4. Germline-derived CDR1 and CDR2 are SGHVS and FQNEAQ. The CDR3 contains 16 residues. CDR3 residues: CASSLGGTGGTYEQYF. The CDR3 DNA reads as TGTGCCAGCAGCTTAGGAGGGACAGGGGGGACCTACGAGCAGTACTTC.

The rearrangement links TRBV5-1 to TRBJ2-3; the D call may be TRBD1 or TRBD2 (6 bases each). CDR3 length: 13 residues. Germline CDR1 is SGHRS and CDR2 is YFSETQ. V lost 6 bases to trimming and J lost 0 bases, with 8 bases between them. Here the CDR3 DNA reads TGCGCCAGCACGGGGGCTAGCACAGATACGCAGTATTTT. It is translated as CASTGASTDTQYF.

About this clone itself: Other nucleotide sequences in the sample specify the same CDR3. V is TRBV9 and J is TRBJ2-2; D gene unclear. The ends were cut back, 0 bases at V and 2 bases at J, with 5 bases in the middle. CDR1 is SGDLS, CDR2 YYNGEE, per germline. This CDR3 has 14 residues. In DNA, the CDR3 is TGTGCCAGCAGCGTAGTCAGCAACACCGGGGAGCTGTTTTTT. This sequence encodes CASSVVSNTGELFF. The complete variable domain, with remaining parts taken from reference TRBV9 and TRBJ2-2, reads DSGVTQTPKHLITATGQRVTLRCSPRSGDLSVYWYQQSLDQGLQFLIQYYNGEERAKGNILERFSAQQFPDLHSELNLSSLELGDSALYFCASSVVSNTGELFFGEGSRLTVL.

V gene TRBV19 combines with J gene TRBJ1-4; D ambiguous. The CDR3 runs to 16 residues. The V gene lost 1 base and the J gene lost 0 bases, with 9 bases spanning the gap. Germline lookup yields CDR1 LNHDA and CDR2 SQIVND (reference sequence). The CDR3 region is CASSIVYSSTNEKLFF. The CDR3 DNA follows: TGTGCCAGTAGTATAGTTTACTCTTCAACTAATGAAAAACTGTTTTTT.

This clone was seen only a few times. The chain links TRBV15 to TRBJ2-2; D is unclear. The CDR3 length is 15 residues. Germline V CDR1 and CDR2: LNHNV, YYDKDF (reference sequence). The V gene lost 0 bases and the J gene lost 3 bases, with 8 bases spanning the gap. The CDR3, as DNA: TGTGCCACCAGCAGAGAAGGCAGCCACACCGGGGAGCTGTTTTTT. Translating gives CATSREGSHTGELFF.

The genes are TRBV6-4 and TRBJ2-3, with D possibly TRBD1 on 5 matching bases. The ends were cut back, 5 bases at V and 8 bases at J, with 17 bases in the middle. CDR3 size: 14 residues. CDR1 is MRHNA and CDR2 is SNTAGT in the germline V gene. CDR3 in amino acids: CASSSTSGHATQYF. In nucleotides, the CDR3 is TGTGCCAGCAGTAGTACGTCAGGACATGCTACGCAGTATTTT.

V is TRBV5-4 and J is TRBJ2-5, with 8 bases aligning to TRBD2. Per the germline V gene, CDR1 is SGHNT and CDR2 is YYREEE (reference sequence). V dropped 4 bases and J dropped 3; count of bases not matched to a gene: 5. This CDR3 comprises 14 residues. The chain's CDR3 is CASSPRGGKETQYF. Here the CDR3 DNA reads TGTGCCAGCAGCCCCCGGGGGGGGAAAGAGACCCAGTACTTC.

V usage is TRBV4-2 and J usage is TRBJ1-6; TRBD1 agrees at 11 bases. CDR1 is LGHNA and CDR2 is YNFKEQ in the germline V gene. The CDR3 extends over 20 amino acids. J lost 0 bases, V lost 4 bases, and 11 bases had no gene match. The CDR3 protein is CASSPWGQGVSSSYNSPLHF. The CDR3 nucleotides are TGTGCCAGCAGCCCATGGGGACAGGGGGTTTCATCCTCCTATAATTCACCCCTCCACTTT.

The chain combines TRBV28 with TRBJ2-6; 7 bases map to TRBD1. Germline CDR1 reads MDHEN; CDR2 reads SYDVKM. The V and J ends lost 5 bases and 2 bases, in that order; junction bases with no gene match: 15. CDR3 length: 19 amino acids. The CDR3 here is CASSTRQGSKRPGANVLTF. As DNA, the CDR3 is TGTGCCAGCAGTACGCGACAGGGTTCGAAACGTCCTGGGGCCAACGTCCTGACTTTC. Drawing the rest from reference TRBV28 and TRBJ2-6, the complete variable domain is DVKVTQSSRYLVKRTGEKVFLECVQDMDHENMFWYRQDPGLGLRLIYFSYDVKMKEKGDIPEGYSVSREKKERFSLILESASTNQTSMYLCASSTRQGSKRPGANVLTFGAGSRLTVL.

The chain uses TRBV15 and TRBJ1-6, with D possibly being TRBD1 (6 bases). The V end was cut by 0 bases, the J end by 9 bases, with 12 bases between. The CDR3 has 15 amino acids. Germline V CDR1 and CDR2: LNHNV, YYDKDF (reference sequence). The CDR3 DNA sequence: TGTGCCACCAGCAGAGAGGCAGGGGTAGGTTCACCCCTCCACTTT. Residues: CATSREAGVGSPLHF.

J is TRBJ1-1 and V is TRBV5-1; 7 bases line up with TRBD1. The CDR3 is 16 amino acids. The germline V gene encodes CDR1 SGHRS and CDR2 YFSETQ. J was trimmed by 1 base and V by 3 bases; bases with no gene match: 9. In DNA form, the CDR3 reads TGCGCCAGCAGCTCCCGATTAACAGGGGCGAACACTGAAGCTTTCTTT. It yields the protein CASSSRLTGANTEAFF.

This clone was detected a few times. The V call is TRBV2, the J call TRBJ1-2; D not resolved. The CDR3 covers 14 residues. Trimming stripped 6 bases from V and 1 base from J, with 12 bases between. Germline assignment: CDR1 SNHLY and CDR2 FYNNEI. The CDR3 nucleotides are TGTGCCAGCAGGGCCGCAGGATATAACTATGGCTACACCTTC. Protein product: CASRAAGYNYGYTF.

The chain carries TRBV27 and TRBJ1-1; unclear D gene. Germline CDR1 and CDR2: MNHEY and SMNVEV (reference sequence). Trimming removed 6 bases from V and 0 bases from J, with 11 bases in between. The CDR3 loop spans 14 amino acids. CDR3 residues: CASSLTGMNTEAFF. CDR3 sequence (DNA): TGTGCCAGCAGCCTTACGGGAATGAACACTGAAGCTTTCTTT.

The J gene is TRBJ2-7, the V gene TRBV30; 7 bases are shared with TRBD1. This CDR3 has 13 amino acids. Germline V gene data show CDR1 as GTSNPN and CDR2 as SVGIG (reference sequence). Unmatched junction bases numbered 4, after V lost 2 bases and J lost 3 bases. CDR3 DNA: TGTGCCTGGAGTCCGGGACAGCGCTACGAGCAGTACTTC. Translating it yields CAWSPGQRYEQYF.

This clone was picked up a small number of times. The rearrangement joins TRBV21-1 to TRBJ2-3; the DNA was not compared with TRBD2, the D call given in the table. TRBV21-1 is termed a pseudogene. The CDR3 sequence is 17 residues long. CDR3 protein: CASSRRPKASVTDTQYF. CDR3 coding DNA: TGTGCCAGCAGCCGTCGGCCGAAGGCTAGCGTTACAGATACGCAGTATTTT.

The chain combines TRBV27 with TRBJ2-7, with D perhaps matching TRBD2 (6 bases). CDR3 length: 16 amino acids. V was cut by 9 bases and J by 1 base, with 22 bases left in between. Germline V gene sequence: CDR1 MNHEY, CDR2 SMNVEV (reference sequence). CDR3 amino acids: CASQKEGRVVSYEQYF. In DNA, the CDR3 is TGTGCCAGTCAAAAGGAGGGTAGGGTGGTGTCCTACGAGCAGTACTTC.